This T cell receptor beta chain is from a study of memory CD4+ T cells and cytomegalovirus serostatus. In the study overall: Healthy Belgian adult donors included about nine CMV-positive and some 23 CMV-negative people.

Single viable CD3+CD4+CD8-CD45RO+ cells were sorted as the memory CD4+ T cells. With regard to this clone: As yet, its antigen is unknown.

With 1 base clipped from V and 3 bases from J, the junction kept 7 bases outside the gene matches. CDR3 length: 17 residues. From germline, CDR1 is SGHTS and CDR2 YDEGEE. Repertoires were generated with immunoSEQ multiplex PCR, while TCRdb's copy carries only in-frame clones and drops some. Among tens of thousands of clones listed, 70% to 80% were seen once. Study-wide findings and caveats: Median bootstrapped AUC for CMV status was approximately 0.95 originally, approximately 0.93 US-trained.

The V call is TRBV5-8, the J call TRBJ2-7, with TRBD2 matching 13 bases. Sequenced input: memory CD4+ T cells from blood. This TCR was sampled from an adult in good health and CMV-seronegative. The CDR3 sequence is CASSLTRLAGGRYEQYF. The CDR3 coding sequence is TGTGCCAGCAGCTTGACCAGACTAGCGGGGGGCCGCTACGAGCAGTACTTC.